This TCR beta chain was captured in a study of T cells in Graves' hyperthyroidism and ophthalmopathy. Study results and caveats: Blood held most thyroid clonotypes expanded above 0.001 frequency.

The germline gives CDR1 SNHLY, CDR2 FYNNEI. The CDR3 covers 14 residues. V gave up 5 bases and J gave up 5 bases, with 12 bases separating them. TCR beta CDR3 regions were amplified from RNA. An initial round of RT-PCR targeting the TCR CDR3 relied on the HTBI primer set. Using its own MiXCR run on the multiplex PCR reads, TCRdb lists one record per CDR3 protein. This sample carries hundreds of thousands of distinct CDR3 sequences, around 16% of them seen once, and the ten largest clones take less than 15%. This clonotype was picked up many times. Its target is unknown. Newly diagnosed hyperthyroidism patients aged 18 to 65 years had disease lasting under 2 months. The PBMCs were sourced from fresh peripheral blood (about 10 ml).

The chain carries TRBV2 and TRBJ1-4; D is unresolved. The source is a young woman with Graves' hyperthyroidism. Sequenced sample: blood. CDR3 loop: CASSKSAVNEKLFF. The CDR3 DNA reads TGTGCCAGCAGTAAGAGCGCTGTAAATGAAAAACTGTTTTTT.